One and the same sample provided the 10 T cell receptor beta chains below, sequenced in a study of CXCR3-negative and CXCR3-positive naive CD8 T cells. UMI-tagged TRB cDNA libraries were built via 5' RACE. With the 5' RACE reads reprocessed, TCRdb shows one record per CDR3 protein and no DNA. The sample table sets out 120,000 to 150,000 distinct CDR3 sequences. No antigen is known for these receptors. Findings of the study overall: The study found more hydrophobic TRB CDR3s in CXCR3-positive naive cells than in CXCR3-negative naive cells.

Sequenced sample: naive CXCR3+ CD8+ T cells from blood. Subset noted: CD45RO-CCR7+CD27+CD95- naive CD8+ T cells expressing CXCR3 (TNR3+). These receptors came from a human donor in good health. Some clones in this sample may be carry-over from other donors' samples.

The CDR3 spells CASSQGGGEQFF. The V call is TRBV4-3, the J call TRBJ2-1; TCRdb gives TRBD1 as the D gene, but with no DNA this cannot be confirmed. This CDR3 comprises 12 residues. The germline V gene encodes CDR1 LGHNA and CDR2 YSLEER.

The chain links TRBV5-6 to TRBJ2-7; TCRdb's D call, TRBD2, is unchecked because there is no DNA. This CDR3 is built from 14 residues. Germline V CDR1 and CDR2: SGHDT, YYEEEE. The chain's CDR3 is CASSLMGGKDEQYF.

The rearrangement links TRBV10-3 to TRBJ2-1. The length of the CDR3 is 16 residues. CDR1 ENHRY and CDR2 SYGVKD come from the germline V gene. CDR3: CAISVVDPIPYNEQFF.

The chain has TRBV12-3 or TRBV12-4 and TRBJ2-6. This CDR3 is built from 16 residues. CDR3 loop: CASSTPQGSRANVLTF.

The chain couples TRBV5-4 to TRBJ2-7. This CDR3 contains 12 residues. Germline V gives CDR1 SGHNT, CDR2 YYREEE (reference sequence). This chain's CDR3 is CASSLTNSEQYF.

The CDR3 sequence: CASSLTSGSYNEQFF. V usage is TRBV14 and J usage is TRBJ2-1; as DNA is missing, the TRBD2 call by TCRdb cannot be tested. The germline gives CDR1 SGHDN, CDR2 FVKESK. The CDR3 is 15 amino acids.

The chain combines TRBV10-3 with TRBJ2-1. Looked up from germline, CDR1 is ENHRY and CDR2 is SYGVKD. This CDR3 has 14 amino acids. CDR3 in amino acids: CAISDGSSYNEQFF.

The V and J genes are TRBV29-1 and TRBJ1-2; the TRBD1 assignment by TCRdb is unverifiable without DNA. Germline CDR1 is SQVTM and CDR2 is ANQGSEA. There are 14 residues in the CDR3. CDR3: CSVESGTGDGGYTF.

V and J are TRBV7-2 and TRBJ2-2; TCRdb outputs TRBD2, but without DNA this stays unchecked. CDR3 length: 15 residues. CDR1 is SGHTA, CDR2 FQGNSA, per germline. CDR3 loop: CASSLWSGNTGELFF.

The CDR3: CASSLFSGGQETQYF. This chain uses TRBV27 with TRBJ2-5; the TCRdb call, TRBD1, lacks DNA for checking. Germline-derived CDR1 and CDR2 are MNHEY and SMNVEV (reference sequence). CDR3 length equals 15 residues.